One and the same sample provided the 22 T cell receptor beta chains below, sequenced in a study of human CD8 memory T cell subsets. TCR beta libraries were made by UMI-labeled 5' RACE. TCRdb re-called the 5' RACE reads through MiXCR, storing one row per CDR3 protein. The sample holds 8,300 or so distinct CDR3 sequences, 3% to 5% seen once. The sequenced sample consisted of CD8+ T cells from PBMCs. The source of these receptors is a human donor in good health.

This clonotype was seen repeatedly, ten times or more. The chain employs TRBV4-1 and TRBJ2-1; D remains unclear. Trimming pared 0 bases from V and 0 bases from J, leaving 9 bases between. CDR1 is MGHRA, CDR2 YSYEKL, per germline. The CDR3 is 16 residues long. CDR3 DNA: TGCGCCAGCAGCCAAGAGCCTGGCATCTCCTACAATGAGCAGTTCTTC. Its translation is CASSQEPGISYNEQFF.

This clonotype was observed many times. The CDR3 DNA reads as TGCAGCGTAGCCTTTGAGCTACAATCCTACGAGCAGTACTTC. Amino acid sequence: CSVAFELQSYEQYF. This chain uses TRBV29-1 with TRBJ2-7, with D unresolved. CDR3 length equals 14 residues. V lost 6 bases and J 1 base, leaving 16 bases between the germline ends. Looked up from germline, CDR1 is SQVTM and CDR2 is ANQGSEA.

Notes on this clonotype: With a much larger clone just one base away, this may be a read error. The chain is built from TRBV27 and TRBJ1-1; 7 bases fit TRBD1. This CDR3 has 15 residues. CDR1 is MNHEY, CDR2 SMNVEV, per germline (reference sequence). The CDR3 DNA sequence: TGTGACAGCAGTCCAAGACAGGGTGCTATCACTGAAGCTTTCTTT. Translating it yields CDSSPRQGAITEAFF.

This clonotype was counted a few times. The CDR3, as DNA: TGTGCCATCAATAGAAGCGGAAACACCATATATTTT. This encodes CAINRSGNTIYF. The V call is TRBV10-3, the J call TRBJ1-3, with D uncertain. Germline V gives CDR1 ENHRY, CDR2 SYGVKD. The CDR3 sequence is 12 residues long. V lost 7 bases to trimming and J lost 4 bases, with 8 bases between them.

The chain employs TRBV28 and TRBJ2-5; 10 positions match TRBD1. In germline, CDR1 is MDHEN, CDR2 SYDVKM. The CDR3 covers 16 residues. Germline trimming cut 2 bases from V and 0 bases from J; bases unmatched to any gene: 3. The CDR3 region is CASSLMGQGYQETQYF. The CDR3 coding sequence is TGTGCCAGCAGTTTAATGGGACAGGGGTACCAAGAGACCCAGTACTTC.

Note on this clonotype: A much bigger clone sits one base away, suggesting this may be a read error. The genes are TRBV7-9 and TRBJ2-7, with D maybe TRBD1 (6 bases). The CDR3 spans 12 residues. The V and J ends lost 5 bases and 5 bases respectively, with 10 bases between them. CDR1 is SEHNR and CDR2 is FQNEAQ in the germline V gene (reference sequence). The CDR3 region has the DNA TGTGCCAGCAGCCCTCACAGGGACGAGCAGTACTTC. This translates into CASSPHRDEQYF.

This clonotype showed up just a few times. The chain uses TRBV2 and TRBJ2-5; 8 nucleotides agree with TRBD1. V lost 8 bases and J lost 5; bases outside the gene matches: 7. Per the germline V gene, CDR1 is SNHLY and CDR2 is FYNNEI. The CDR3 loop spans 13 amino acids. CDR3 protein: CASEDREEETQYF. The CDR3, as DNA: TGTGCCAGCGAGGACAGGGAAGAGGAGACCCAGTACTTC.

This clonotype was picked up a small number of times. This chain connects TRBV10-3 to TRBJ2-3; the match to TRBD1 covers 7 bases. The germline CDR1 and CDR2 sequences are ENHRY and SYGVKD. V lost 7 bases, J lost 2 bases, and 6 bases stayed unmatched. The CDR3 runs 14 residues. The CDR3 DNA sequence: TGTGCCATCAATCCAGGGGGTTTCACAGATACGCAGTATTTT. Its protein is CAINPGGFTDTQYF.

The chain recombines TRBV10-3 with TRBJ2-1, with TRBD2 matching 10 bases. The germline CDR1 and CDR2 sequences are ENHRY and SYGVKD. V was clipped by 0 bases and J by 0 bases; unmatched bases: 14. This CDR3 comprises 21 residues. CDR3 nucleotide sequence: TGTGCCATCAGTGAGTCGAGTAGGGCAGGACTAGCGGAGTTCTCCTACAATGAGCAGTTCTTC. This translates into CAISESSRAGLAEFSYNEQFF.

The chain employs TRBV4-1 and TRBJ2-1; tentatively, D is TRBD2 (7 bases). The V gene's germline CDR1 is MGHRA and CDR2 YSYEKL. CDR3 length: 19 residues. Trimming left V 4 bases short and J 0 bases short, with 22 bases between. DNA for the CDR3: TGCGCCAGCAGCCCACGGGGGGCCAGGATACAAAGCTCCTACAATGAGCAGTTCTTC. Translation: CASSPRGARIQSSYNEQFF.

This clonotype has at least ten counts. This chain links TRBV12-3 or TRBV12-4 with TRBJ2-3, with TRBD2 identical over 7 bases. The CDR3 sequence is 14 residues long. Trimming removed 6 bases from V and 6 bases from J; junction bases left unmatched: 9. The CDR3 coding sequence is TGTGCCAGCAGCCAAATTCGGGAGGCGGATACGCAGTATTTT. This encodes CASSQIREADTQYF.

This clonotype is labeled as medium-sized (0.01 to 0.1%). This chain connects TRBV28 to TRBJ1-1; D perhaps matches TRBD1 (6 bases). In germline, CDR1 is MDHEN, CDR2 SYDVKM. The CDR3 length is 14 residues. V gave up 4 bases and J gave up 5 bases, with 14 bases separating them. CDR3 sequence reads: CASSYYRVGTEAFF. The CDR3 DNA is TGTGCCAGCAGTTATTACAGGGTCGGGACTGAAGCTTTCTTT. Full variable domain (missing parts from reference TRBV28 and TRBJ1-1): DVKVTQSSRYLVKRTGEKVFLECVQDMDHENMFWYRQDPGLGLRLIYFSYDVKMKEKGDIPEGYSVSREKKERFSLILESASTNQTSMYLCASSYYRVGTEAFFGQGTRLTVV.

This clonotype was counted at least ten times. The J gene is TRBJ1-2, the V gene TRBV24-1; D might be TRBD1 (6 bases). V lost 2 bases and J lost 4, with 16 bases in between. The CDR3 is 16 amino acids. CDR1 KGHDR and CDR2 SFDVKD come from the germline V gene. As DNA, the CDR3 is TGTGCCACCAGTGATTCCCCCGGACAGACCATCTATGGCTACACCTTC. Its protein is CATSDSPGQTIYGYTF.

The sample holds many counts of this clonotype. The chain joins TRBV11-2 to TRBJ2-1; D not resolved. The CDR3 extends over 12 amino acids. In germline, CDR1 is SGHAT, CDR2 FQNNGV. Trimming shortened V by 1 base and J by 10 bases, and 8 bases separated the two germline ends. The CDR3 DNA is TGTGCCAGCAGCTTAGTTCCACAGGAGCAGTTCTTC. It encodes CASSLVPQEQFF.

In this sample, this clonotype turned up many times. The chain carries TRBV10-3 and TRBJ1-2, with D perhaps TRBD1 (6 bases). CDR1 is ENHRY and CDR2 is SYGVKD in the germline V gene. Trimming cost V 4 bases and J 12 bases, with 9 bases left between them. The CDR3 length is 10 residues. CDR3 residues: CAISAGADTF. The DNA of the CDR3 is TGTGCCATCAGTGCGGGGGCCGACACCTTC.

This clonotype showed up many times. This sequence joins TRBV9 and TRBJ1-3; no definite D call. Germline V gene lookup returns CDR1 SGDLS and CDR2 YYNGEE. The V and J ends lost 7 bases and 2 bases respectively, with 16 bases between them. This CDR3 has 15 residues. CDR3 amino acids: CASSQPSGPGNTIYF. The CDR3 DNA sequence: TGTGCCAGCTCACAACCCTCCGGACCTGGAAACACCATATATTTT.

There are many counts of this clonotype. The chain is built from TRBV4-1 and TRBJ1-1; D unresolved. The CDR3 is 13 residues long. Trimming stripped 4 bases from V and 8 bases from J, with 14 bases between. Looked up from germline, CDR1 is MGHRA and CDR2 is YSYEKL. CDR3 sequence (DNA): TGCGCCAGCAGCCCGCTCGCAACAGCCGAAGCTTTCTTT. It yields the protein CASSPLATAEAFF.

This clonotype was found many times. The genes are TRBV12-3 or TRBV12-4 and TRBJ2-2; 8 bases map to TRBD2. V gave up 6 bases and J gave up 6 bases; unmatched junction bases: 12. The CDR3 covers 16 residues. CDR3 DNA sequence: TGTGCCAGCAGCTACGAGGAGGAGCGGGAGTCCGGGGAGCTGTTTTTT. Translating gives CASSYEEERESGELFF.

Sample share makes this clonotype medium-sized (0.01 to 0.1%). The chain is built from TRBV2 and TRBJ2-1; a possible D gene is TRBD2 (5 bases). The CDR3 is 12 amino acids. Germline loops: CDR1 SNHLY, CDR2 FYNNEI. V was clipped by 10 bases and J by 7 bases, with 14 bases between them. The chain's CDR3 is CATSLLGNEQFF. DNA for the CDR3: TGTGCCACGTCCTTACTAGGGAATGAGCAGTTCTTC.

This clonotype was seen repeatedly, ten times or more. The CDR3 loop is CASGRRDSTDTQYF. The CDR3 bases are TGTGCCAGCGGACGCAGGGATAGCACAGATACGCAGTATTTT. The chain couples TRBV6-1 to TRBJ2-3, with D possibly matching TRBD1 (5 bases). The CDR3 extends over 14 amino acids. Trimming cost V 8 bases and J 0 bases, with 12 bases left between them. CDR1 and CDR2 (germline): MNHNS, SASEGT.

This clonotype has a handful of counts. The rearrangement joins TRBV28 to TRBJ2-7; no clear D gene. This CDR3 spans 13 amino acids. CDR1 is MDHEN, CDR2 SYDVKM, per germline. The V and J ends lost 3 bases and 3 bases respectively, with 9 bases between them. As DNA, the CDR3 is TGTGCCAGCAGTTTCGGCTCAAACTACGAGCAGTACTTC. Translating it yields CASSFGSNYEQYF.

This clonotype is termed medium-sized. The CDR3 DNA is TGCAGCGTCCAACAGGGGAGGGAAAAACTGTTTTTT. Its translation: CSVQQGREKLFF. The V gene is TRBV29-1, the J gene TRBJ1-4; TRBD1 matches 7 bases. Germline V gives CDR1 SQVTM, CDR2 ANQGSEA. Trimming at V came to 6 bases and at J to 8 bases, leaving 6 bases not matched to a gene. The CDR3 covers 12 residues.